A single sample gave rise to the 21 T cell receptor beta chains below, sequenced in a study of cytomegalovirus exposure and HLA in healthy donors. Vbeta (60) and Jbeta (13) primers were used in the PCR. Repertoires were generated with immunoSEQ multiplex PCR, while TCRdb's copy carries only in-frame clones and drops some. The table includes about 140,000 clones, roughly 80% detected once. The sequencing sample was made of PBMCs. Receptors originate from a female donor in good health and CMV-seronegative.

This rearrangement joins TRBV15 to TRBJ2-5; 8 bases are a match to TRBD1. This CDR3 region has 17 residues. V shed 0 bases and J 4 bases; nucleotides not matched to a gene: 10. The germline gives CDR1 LNHNV, CDR2 YYDKDF (reference sequence). CDR3 protein: CATSRDLGTGGRETQYF. The CDR3, as DNA: TGTGCCACCAGCAGAGATCTTGGCACAGGGGGTCGAGAGACCCAGTACTTC.

The V and J genes are TRBV5-4 and TRBJ2-1; 9 bases fit TRBD2. Per germline, CDR1 SGHNT and CDR2 YYREEE (reference sequence). Trimming at V came to 7 bases and at J to 11 bases, leaving 10 bases not matched to a gene. The CDR3 is 13 residues long. Here the CDR3 DNA reads TGTGCCAGCCCCCGGCCTAGCGGGGATCAGCAGTTCTTC. It codes for CASPRPSGDQQFF.

The chain links TRBV9 to TRBJ2-7; TRBD1 aligns across 7 bases. CDR3 length: 14 amino acids. After removal of 0 bases from V and 3 bases from J, the junction contained 3 bases not matched to a gene. The germline V gene encodes CDR1 SGDLS and CDR2 YYNGEE. In nucleotides, the CDR3 is TGTGCCAGCAGCGTAGGGGACAGCGACTACGAGCAGTACTTC. It specifies CASSVGDSDYEQYF.

The chain uses TRBV6-5 and TRBJ2-7; 7 positions agree with TRBD2. Germline CDR1 reads MNHEY; CDR2 reads SVGAGI. J lost 4 bases, V lost 0 bases, and 9 bases had no gene match. This CDR3 comprises 16 residues. Here the CDR3 DNA reads TGTGCCAGCAGTTACTCGAGAAGGGCGGGGGTATACGAGCAGTACTTC. Translated: CASSYSRRAGVYEQYF.

The genes are TRBV28 and TRBJ2-6; no definite D call. The germline V gene has CDR1 MDHEN and CDR2 SYDVKM. Trimming left V 2 bases short and J 0 bases short, with 5 bases between. The CDR3 spans 15 residues. The CDR3: CASSLPNSGANVLTF. The CDR3 DNA reads TGTGCCAGCAGTTTACCCAACTCTGGGGCCAACGTCCTGACTTTC.

This clone was observed a handful of times. The genes are TRBV6-1 and TRBJ1-6; TRBD1 agrees at 7 bases. CDR1 is MNHNS and CDR2 is SASEGT in the germline V gene. The CDR3 length is 13 residues. Trimming removed 5 bases from V and 17 bases from J; junction bases left unmatched: 12. In DNA, the CDR3 is TGTGCCAGCAGTCTCCCGGGACAGACTTTTGTCCACTTT. It is translated as CASSLPGQTFVHF.

This sequence joins TRBV7-8 and TRBJ2-3; weak D call: TRBD2 (7 bases). Trimming removed 1 base from V and 0 bases from J, with 17 bases in between. Germline V gene data show CDR1 as SGHVS and CDR2 as FQNEAQ. This CDR3 is 18 amino acids long. The CDR3 DNA sequence: TGTGCCAGCAGCTTAGTGGGGGGGGGCCTTGCTAGCACAGATACGCAGTATTTT. This sequence encodes CASSLVGGGLASTDTQYF.

The CDR3 spells CASSPLEDRYTEAFF. CDR3 nucleotide sequence: TGTGCCAGCTCGCCCTTAGAAGACAGATACACTGAAGCTTTCTTT. V and J are TRBV18 and TRBJ1-1; a possible D gene is TRBD1 (5 bases). Germline CDR1 and CDR2: KGHSH and LQKENI. The CDR3 is 15 amino acids. Between the trimmed V and J ends, which lost 6 bases and 3 bases, there was a span of 17 bases.

This rearrangement joins TRBV5-1 to TRBJ1-1; a possible D gene is TRBD1 (5 bases). This CDR3 spans 14 amino acids. Trimming shortened V by 1 base and J by 4 bases, and 11 bases separated the two germline ends. Germline CDR1 reads SGHRS; CDR2 reads YFSETQ. The CDR3 bases are TGCGCCAGCAGCTTGAGCGGGGGGGGCACTGAAGCTTTCTTT. It yields the protein CASSLSGGGTEAFF.

V usage is TRBV4-1 and J usage is TRBJ2-5; 11 positions match TRBD2. After removal of 5 bases from V and 5 bases from J, the junction contained 16 bases not matched to a gene. CDR1 is MGHRA, CDR2 YSYEKL, per germline. CDR3 length equals 18 residues. The CDR3 spells CASSNLAGGYYRGETQYF. In DNA form, the CDR3 reads TGCGCCAGCAGCAATCTAGCGGGAGGCTACTACCGAGGGGAGACCCAGTACTTC.

The chain links TRBV6-6 to TRBJ2-1, with D possibly TRBD2 on 5 matching bases. The germline V gene has CDR1 MNHNY and CDR2 SVGAGI (reference sequence). The CDR3 runs 13 residues. V was cut by 9 bases and J by 7 bases, with 16 bases left in between. Here the CDR3 DNA reads TGTGCCAGTACTTCCGGGATGCCAAATGAGCAGTTCTTC. Amino acid sequence: CASTSGMPNEQFF.

The chain joins TRBV28 to TRBJ1-6; the match to TRBD1 covers 8 bases. In germline, CDR1 is MDHEN, CDR2 SYDVKM. The junction had 6 bases not matched to a gene; V was cut back by 7 bases and J by 10 bases. This CDR3 contains 13 residues. CDR3 coding DNA: TGTGCCAGCAAAGGACAGGGTATATCACCCCTCCACTTT. The encoded protein is CASKGQGISPLHF.

This clone was counted a few times. The chain joins TRBV19 to TRBJ2-3; 7 positions match TRBD2. This CDR3 region has 16 residues. After removal of 5 bases from V and 0 bases from J, the junction contained 8 bases not matched to a gene. Germline values: CDR1 LNHDA, CDR2 SQIVND (reference sequence). The CDR3, as DNA: TGTGCCAGTAGTGGACTAGGTCATCCTAGCACAGATACGCAGTATTTT. Its protein is CASSGLGHPSTDTQYF.

The gene calls are TRBV27 and TRBJ2-7; 7 bases fit TRBD2. CDR3 length equals 15 residues. V dropped 2 bases and J dropped 3; count of bases not matched to a gene: 7. Per germline, CDR1 MNHEY and CDR2 SMNVEV (reference sequence). The DNA of the CDR3 is TGTGCCAGCAGTTTAGCTAGCGGTGGAGTCTACGAGCAGTACTTC. This encodes CASSLASGGVYEQYF.

The table lists this clone with a few counts. The chain links TRBV6-1 to TRBJ2-7, with D perhaps matching TRBD2 (6 bases). The ends were cut back, 4 bases at V and 0 bases at J, with 16 bases in the middle. CDR3 length: 16 residues. Germline values: CDR1 MNHNS, CDR2 SASEGT. The CDR3 here is CASSVHGRGVSYEQYF. The CDR3 region has the DNA TGTGCCAGCAGTGTTCACGGACGCGGGGTCTCCTACGAGCAGTACTTC.

The chain joins TRBV7-2 to TRBJ2-3; TRBD1 might be the D (6 bases). V lost 1 base to trimming and J lost 1 base, with 12 bases between them. Germline V CDR1 and CDR2: SGHTA, FQGNSA. The CDR3 runs to 16 residues. This CDR3 reads CASSLGQEGGTDTQYF. In nucleotides, the CDR3 is TGTGCCAGCAGCTTAGGACAAGAGGGGGGCACAGATACGCAGTATTTT.

J is TRBJ2-1 and V is TRBV5-6; TRBD2 agrees at 9 bases. The germline V gene has CDR1 SGHDT and CDR2 YYEEEE. V dropped 3 bases and J dropped 4; count of bases not matched to a gene: 11. The CDR3 covers 17 residues. The DNA for the CDR3 is TGTGCCAGCAGCTCCGGCTCTAGCGGGGCCCCGTACAATGAGCAGTTCTTC. This encodes CASSSGSSGAPYNEQFF. Full variable domain (missing parts from reference TRBV5-6 and TRBJ2-1): DAGVTQSPTHLIKTRGQQVTLRCSPKSGHDTVSWYQQALGQGPQFIFQYYEEEERQRGNFPDRFSGHQFPNYSSELNVNALLLGDSALYLCASSSGSSGAPYNEQFFGPGTRLTVL.

The chain is built from TRBV5-3 and TRBJ1-1; no definite D call. TRBV5-3 is marked as an open reading frame, function uncertain. V was pared by 3 bases and J by 0 bases, with 9 bases between. The CDR3 totals 14 residues. The CDR3 nucleotides read TGTGCCAGAAGCTCGCCCAACATGAACACTGAAGCTTTCTTT. It translates to CARSSPNMNTEAFF.

The CDR3 nucleotides are TGTGCCAGCAGCTTGACCGGGACAGGGGACTTCGGTGAAAAACTGTTTTTT. This gives the protein CASSLTGTGDFGEKLFF. This rearrangement joins TRBV7-9 to TRBJ1-4; TRBD1 matches 10 bases. V was clipped by 3 bases and J by 7 bases; unmatched bases: 11. In germline, CDR1 is SEHNR, CDR2 FQNEAQ (reference sequence). The CDR3 length is 17 residues.

The rearrangement joins TRBV7-9 to TRBJ1-1; D might be TRBD1 (6 bases). Germline V gene sequence: CDR1 SEHNR, CDR2 FQNEAQ (reference sequence). The CDR3 is made up of 14 amino acids. V was shortened by 3 bases and J by 4 bases, with 12 bases between the two germline ends. CDR3 DNA: TGTGCCAGCAGCTTTTCGGGGGGCTCCACTGAAGCTTTCTTT. This sequence encodes CASSFSGGSTEAFF.

The chain joins TRBV27 to TRBJ2-1; D may be TRBD1 (6 bases). The CDR3 is made up of 17 amino acids. V gave up 8 bases and J gave up 4 bases, with 24 bases separating them. Germline-derived CDR1 and CDR2 are MNHEY and SMNVEV (reference sequence). The CDR3 loop is CASERGAGGRRYNEQFF. Here the CDR3 DNA reads TGTGCCAGCGAGCGAGGGGCTGGGGGCAGGCGATACAATGAGCAGTTCTTC.